This entry lists 32 T cell receptor beta chains sequenced from one sample in a study of T cells after yellow fever vaccination. TCRdb passed the 5' RACE reads through MiXCR, listing each CDR3 protein once. The sample has about 350,000 distinct CDR3 sequences, less than 9.5% seen once. The specimen comprised PBMCs, sampled 35 to 50 days after the first yellow fever vaccination. These receptors originate from a man aged 18 to 30 who received the YFV17D yellow fever vaccine.

In its sample, this clonotype was seen many times. The rearrangement joins TRBV10-3 to TRBJ1-1; 11 nucleotides line up with TRBD1. J gave up 7 bases and V 6 bases, and 4 bases lay outside the gene matches. Germline CDR1 reads ENHRY; CDR2 reads SYGVKD. The CDR3 contains 13 residues. The CDR3 reads CAIRGQGAIEAFF. The CDR3 coding sequence is TGTGCCATCAGAGGACAGGGGGCGATTGAAGCTTTCTTT.

The sample holds a few counts of this clonotype. CDR3: CASSPGPTDNEQFF. The CDR3 DNA is TGTGCCAGCAGCCCGGGCCCGACGGACAATGAGCAGTTCTTC. The rearrangement uses TRBV6-5 and TRBJ2-1; D call uncertain. There are 14 residues in the CDR3. Per germline, CDR1 MNHEY and CDR2 SVGAGI. Between the trimmed V and J ends, which lost 6 bases and 5 bases, there was a span of 14 bases.

V gene TRBV6-1 combines with J gene TRBJ1-2, with D possibly matching TRBD1 (5 bases). The ends were cut back, 6 bases at V and 3 bases at J, with 11 bases in the middle. Germline V gene lookup returns CDR1 MNHNS and CDR2 SASEGT. This CDR3 contains 13 residues. CDR3 sequence reads: CASSIDSHYGYTF. In DNA form, the CDR3 reads TGTGCCAGCAGCATTGACAGCCACTATGGCTACACCTTC.

This chain joins TRBV18 and TRBJ2-1; TRBD2 aligns across 8 bases. CDR1 is KGHSH and CDR2 is LQKENI in the germline V gene. This CDR3 comprises 15 residues. Trimming cost V 1 base and J 8 bases; bases outside gene matches: 7. The chain's CDR3 is CASSPRNGGVDEQFF. Written as DNA, the CDR3 is TGTGCCAGCTCACCACGAAACGGGGGGGTCGATGAGCAGTTCTTC.

This clonotype was observed many times. The rearrangement joins TRBV20-1 to TRBJ2-3; 9 positions match TRBD1. V shed 4 bases, J shed 2 bases, and the junction held 10 bases outside the gene matches. CDR1 and CDR2 (germline): DFQATT, SNEGSKA (reference sequence). The CDR3 length is 16 residues. CDR3 protein: CSAKRTGGGLTDTQYF. The CDR3 DNA reads TGCAGTGCTAAACGAACAGGGGGCGGGCTCACAGATACGCAGTATTTT.

This clonotype has only a few counts. V is TRBV4-1 and J is TRBJ1-5, with 8 bases fitting TRBD1. J was trimmed by 1 base and V by 3 bases; bases with no gene match: 2. This CDR3 spans 15 amino acids. CDR1 MGHRA and CDR2 YSYEKL come from the germline V gene. In DNA, the CDR3 is TGCGCCAGCAGCCAGTACAGGGGGAGCAATCAGCCCCAGCATTTT. This sequence encodes CASSQYRGSNQPQHF.

This clonotype was found a few times. The J gene is TRBJ1-4, the V gene TRBV18; 9 nucleotides agree with TRBD1. Looked up from germline, CDR1 is KGHSH and CDR2 is LQKENI. The V gene end was trimmed by 3 bases and the J gene end by 11 bases; junction bases not matched to a gene: 4. This CDR3 comprises 13 residues. The CDR3 sequence: CASSPRTGDKLFF. The CDR3 coding sequence is TGTGCCAGCTCACCGCGGACAGGGGACAAACTGTTTTTT.

This clonotype showed up just a few times. The chain employs TRBV5-6 and TRBJ1-5, with D perhaps matching TRBD1 (5 bases). This CDR3 has 15 residues. Germline assignment: CDR1 SGHDT and CDR2 YYEEEE. V lost 4 bases and J lost 4, with 15 bases in between. The CDR3 DNA reads as TGTGCCAGCAGCAACTTAGGGGCCAAGAATCAGCCCCAGCATTTT. This translates into CASSNLGAKNQPQHF.

The chain recombines TRBV5-4 with TRBJ2-6; D might be TRBD2 (5 bases). Trimming pared 4 bases from V and 4 bases from J, leaving 12 bases between. Germline-derived CDR1 and CDR2 are SGHNT and YYREEE (reference sequence). The CDR3 runs to 15 residues. CDR3 bases: TGTGCCAGCAGCGCGAACGGGGTAGGGGCCAACGTCCTGACTTTC. Translated: CASSANGVGANVLTF.

A few counts support this clonotype. The chain has TRBV5-1 and TRBJ2-5; no clear D gene. Germline V gene lookup returns CDR1 SGHRS and CDR2 YFSETQ. Between the trimmed V and J ends, which lost 0 bases and 5 bases, there was a span of 11 bases. This CDR3 comprises 14 residues. CDR3 DNA sequence: TGCGCCAGCAGCTTGGTCGCGGAAGTGGAGACCCAGTACTTC. Amino acids: CASSLVAEVETQYF.

The rearrangement joins TRBV19 to TRBJ1-1; D is unresolved. Germline CDR1 reads LNHDA; CDR2 reads SQIVND (reference sequence). V was trimmed by 6 bases and J by 3 bases, leaving 11 bases between them. This CDR3 contains 13 residues. The CDR3 protein is CASSYGSYTEAFF. CDR3 DNA: TGTGCCAGTAGCTATGGGAGCTACACTGAAGCTTTCTTT. The entire variable domain, with the rest obtained from reference TRBV19 and TRBJ1-1, is as follows: DGGITQSPKYLFRKEGQNVTLSCEQNLNHDAMYWYRQDPGQGLRLIYYSQIVNDFQKGDIAEGYSVSREKKESFPLTVTSAQKNPTAFYLCASSYGSYTEAFFGQGTRLTVV.

The chain is built from TRBV7-9 and TRBJ2-5, with D perhaps TRBD2 (5 bases). The CDR3 runs 14 residues. Trimming removed 5 bases from V and 5 bases from J, with 15 bases in between. Germline CDR1 reads SEHNR; CDR2 reads FQNEAQ (reference sequence). The CDR3: CASSPLFGDETQYF. The DNA for the CDR3 is TGTGCCAGCAGCCCTCTCTTCGGGGATGAGACCCAGTACTTC.

The chain joins TRBV5-4 to TRBJ1-4; weak D call: TRBD1 (6 bases). Trimming left V 4 bases short and J 5 bases short, with 9 bases between. Germline lookup yields CDR1 SGHNT and CDR2 YYREEE (reference sequence). The CDR3 is 13 residues long. CDR3 sequence (DNA): TGTGCCAGCAGCCGTCAGGGGAATGAAAAACTGTTTTTT. This translates into CASSRQGNEKLFF.

The chain has TRBV5-1 and TRBJ2-2; D not certain. The V gene lost 1 base and the J gene lost 0 bases, with 7 bases spanning the gap. The CDR3 is 15 amino acids. The germline CDR1 and CDR2 sequences are SGHRS and YFSETQ. This CDR3 reads CASSLISANTGELFF. In nucleotides, the CDR3 is TGCGCCAGCAGCTTGATCAGCGCGAACACCGGGGAGCTGTTTTTT. Together with reference TRBV5-1 and TRBJ2-2, the CDR3 gives the full variable domain: KAGVTQTPRYLIKTRGQQVTLSCSPISGHRSVSWYQQTPGQGLQFLFEYFSETQRNKGNFPGRFSGRQFSNSRSEMNVSTLELGDSALYLCASSLISANTGELFFGEGSRLTVL.

The chain recombines TRBV28 with TRBJ2-7, with D perhaps TRBD1 (6 bases). The germline V and J ends were trimmed by 7 bases and 2 bases, with 18 bases remaining between them. Germline V gene data show CDR1 as MDHEN and CDR2 as SYDVKM. This CDR3 is 15 amino acids long. Here the CDR3 DNA reads TGTGCCAGCAAACGACCTAGGACAGCACCCTACGAGCAGTACGTC. Protein product: CASKRPRTAPYEQYV.

This clonotype was counted a few times. DNA of the CDR3: TGTGCCAGCAGCCCGGGGCGCCGGCTGTCCTACGAGCAGTACTTC. Amino acid sequence: CASSPGRRLSYEQYF. The chain recombines TRBV7-2 with TRBJ2-7, with D possibly being TRBD1 or TRBD2 (5 bases each). The CDR3 loop spans 15 amino acids. Germline V gene lookup returns CDR1 SGHTA and CDR2 FQGNSA. The ends were cut back, 5 bases at V and 1 base at J, with 15 bases in the middle.

The V call is TRBV15, the J call TRBJ1-5, with D possibly matching TRBD1 (5 bases). Germline assignment: CDR1 LNHNV and CDR2 YYDKDF (reference sequence). V lost 7 bases and J lost 4, with 14 bases in between. This CDR3 comprises 14 residues. CDR3 amino acids: CATTQRQLNQPQHF. As DNA, the CDR3 is TGTGCCACCACCCAAAGACAGTTGAATCAGCCCCAGCATTTT.

This clonotype occurred a few times. The V gene is TRBV6-1, the J gene TRBJ1-5; D is undetermined. Germline CDR1 MNHNS, CDR2 SASEGT. Trimming took off 8 bases at V and 0 bases at J, with 8 bases between the two ends. CDR3 length equals 13 residues. The CDR3 DNA sequence: TGTGCCAGCCAAGGCAATAGCAATCAGCCCCAGCATTTT. Translation gives CASQGNSNQPQHF.

The V gene is TRBV6-5, the J gene TRBJ2-7; the D gene is possibly TRBD1 (6 bases). The CDR3 runs to 13 residues. The V and J ends lost 4 bases and 6 bases respectively, with 13 bases between them. CDR1 is MNHEY, CDR2 SVGAGI, per germline. The CDR3 bases are TGTGCCAGCAGTTTGACAGGATCGAGCGAGCAGTACGTC. It codes for CASSLTGSSEQYV.

This clonotype was seen only a few times. The chain is built from TRBV6-6 and TRBJ2-2; D is uncertain. Germline-derived CDR1 and CDR2 are MNHNY and SVGAGI (reference sequence). There are 12 residues in the CDR3. V was clipped by 4 bases and J by 5 bases, with 5 bases between them. DNA for the CDR3: TGTGCCAGCAGTTGGCAGACCGGGGAGCTGTTTTTT. It translates to CASSWQTGELFF.

Only a few counts were recorded for this clonotype. The chain employs TRBV4-3 and TRBJ1-5; D uncertain. CDR3 length: 15 residues. V lost 0 bases to trimming and J lost 6 bases, with 12 bases between them. Germline loops: CDR1 LGHNA, CDR2 YSLEER. Written as DNA, the CDR3 is TGCGCCAGCAGCCAAGATCACGGGGTGGGTCAGCCCCAGCATTTT. Protein: CASSQDHGVGQPQHF.

This clonotype occurred a few times. CDR3 region: CASSQRGSNQPQHF. The CDR3 bases are TGTGCCAGCAGCCAGAGAGGTAGCAATCAGCCCCAGCATTTT. The chain couples TRBV3-1 to TRBJ1-5, with D unresolved. V was clipped by 3 bases and J by 0 bases, with 6 bases between them. The germline V gene has CDR1 LGHDT and CDR2 YNNKEL (reference sequence). The CDR3 has 14 amino acids.

This sequence joins TRBV4-3 and TRBJ2-3, with D unresolved. Trimming left V 7 bases short and J 0 bases short, with 11 bases between. Germline V gene data show CDR1 as LGHNA and CDR2 as YSLEER. The CDR3 sequence is 14 residues long. In DNA, the CDR3 is TGCGCCAGCAAGGACGTACCTAGCACAGATACGCAGTATTTT. The encoded protein is CASKDVPSTDTQYF.

The chain links TRBV10-3 to TRBJ1-1; 7 bases align to TRBD1. Germline values: CDR1 ENHRY, CDR2 SYGVKD. This CDR3 region has 16 residues. J was trimmed by 0 bases and V by 4 bases; bases with no gene match: 8. The CDR3 nucleotides are TGTGCCATCAGTGCCAGGGGACAGTCAATGAACACTGAAGCTTTCTTT. Its translation: CAISARGQSMNTEAFF.

This clonotype came up a few times. This chain uses TRBV5-5 with TRBJ2-3, with TRBD1 matching 9 bases. CDR1 and CDR2 from the germline V gene are SGHKS and YYEKEE (reference sequence). Trimming at V came to 1 base and at J to 3 bases, leaving 12 bases not matched to a gene. The CDR3 spans 18 residues. As DNA, the CDR3 is TGTGCCAGCAGCTTGATGAAGGATGGGACAGGGTGGACAGATACGCAGTATTTT. It yields the protein CASSLMKDGTGWTDTQYF.

This clonotype was observed a handful of times. This chain links TRBV12-3 or TRBV12-4 with TRBJ2-2; no clear D gene. The CDR3 sequence is 13 residues long. Trimming took 2 bases from V and 6 from J, leaving 7 bases between them. The CDR3 DNA reads TGTGCCAGCAGTTTATTCCTAGCCGGGGAGCTGTTTTTT. Protein: CASSLFLAGELFF.

In its sample, this clonotype was seen a few times. The rearrangement links TRBV5-1 to TRBJ1-2; D remains ambiguous. This CDR3 is built from 14 residues. Germline CDR1 reads SGHRS; CDR2 reads YFSETQ. V lost 4 bases, J lost 0 bases, and 10 bases lay in between. The CDR3, as DNA: TGCGCCAGCAGCCGAGAACAACCTAACTATGGCTACACCTTC. It is translated as CASSREQPNYGYTF.

The table lists this clonotype with many counts. Given a much more abundant clone one base away, this may be a read error. The chain couples TRBV2 to TRBJ2-1, with no clear D. The CDR3 spans 12 residues. With 2 bases removed from V and 2 bases from J, the gap between germline ends came to 1 base. The germline V gene encodes CDR1 SNHLY and CDR2 FYNNEI. The CDR3 loop reads CASSEPYNEQFF. The CDR3 DNA is TGTGCCAGCAGTGAACCCTACAATGAGCAGTTCTTC. Drawing the rest from reference TRBV2 and TRBJ2-1, the complete variable domain is EPEVTQTPSHQVTQMGQEVILRCVPISNHLYFYWYRQILGQKVEFLVSFYNNEISEKSEIFDDQFSVERPDGSNFTLKIRSTKLEDSAMYFCASSEPYNEQFFGPGTRLTVL.

The V gene is TRBV4-2, the J gene TRBJ2-5; a weak D match, TRBD2 (7 bases). This CDR3 region has 15 residues. Trimming shortened V by 4 bases and J by 5 bases, and 17 bases separated the two germline ends. Germline V gene sequence: CDR1 LGHNA, CDR2 YNFKEQ. The CDR3 spells CASSPYTGGQETQYF. The CDR3 coding sequence is TGTGCCAGCAGCCCTTACACGGGGGGCCAGGAGACCCAGTACTTC.

V gene TRBV5-1 combines with J gene TRBJ2-1; D remains unclear. V was clipped by 0 bases and J by 9 bases, with 13 bases between them. The germline V gene has CDR1 SGHRS and CDR2 YFSETQ. The CDR3 is 14 amino acids. Here the CDR3 reads CASSLGQDRSEQFF. Written as DNA, the CDR3 is TGCGCCAGCAGCTTGGGGCAGGATCGGAGTGAGCAGTTCTTC. The full variable domain, in which reference TRBV5-1 and TRBJ2-1 provide the parts outside the CDR3, is KAGVTQTPRYLIKTRGQQVTLSCSPISGHRSVSWYQQTPGQGLQFLFEYFSETQRNKGNFPGRFSGRQFSNSRSEMNVSTLELGDSALYLCASSLGQDRSEQFFGPGTRLTVL.

Ten or more counts support this clonotype. The genes are TRBV5-1 and TRBJ2-1; D is unclear. The germline gives CDR1 SGHRS, CDR2 YFSETQ. V lost 2 bases, J lost 1 base, and 4 bases lay in between. The CDR3 extends over 13 amino acids. Here the CDR3 reads CASSLESYNEQFF. CDR3 nucleotides: TGCGCCAGCAGCTTAGAATCCTACAATGAGCAGTTCTTC.

This clonotype was counted only a few times. V and J are TRBV5-1 and TRBJ2-1; TRBD2 aligns across 13 bases. Germline CDR1 is SGHRS and CDR2 is YFSETQ. The CDR3 length is 18 residues. The junction had 7 bases not matched to a gene; V was cut back by 4 bases and J by 0 bases. CDR3 nucleotide sequence: TGCGCCAGCAGCACCGGGACTAGCGGGAAGAGCTCCTACAATGAGCAGTTCTTC. It specifies CASSTGTSGKSSYNEQFF.